What follows is one TCR beta chain and its context. What it binds is unknown. V was trimmed by 3 bases and J by 1 base, leaving 10 bases between them. This CDR3 is built from 14 residues. The germline CDR1 and CDR2 sequences are SGDLS and YYNGEE. The protocol was immunoSEQ multiplex PCR, while the TCRdb copy is restricted to in-frame clones and leaves out a portion. The table has 15,000 or so clones, roughly 82% seen once. This sample stems from a study of PD-1 blockade in mismatch repair-deficient tumors. Study-wide background: Enrolled about 2012-2017, patients had progressing, pretreated mismatch repair-deficient cancers of 11 to 13 types. Findings and caveats of the study: Tumor-resident clones, often absent from pretreatment blood, expanded after pembrolizumab and then contracted.

All patients were mismatch repair deficient, assessed by either PCR or immunohistochemistry. TCRs were sequenced from a few patients responding to pembrolizumab. The material sequenced was PBMCs, taken less than 15 weeks after starting pembrolizumab. This clonotype originated in an adult with mismatch repair-deficient cancer. The chain uses TRBV9 and TRBJ1-1; D is perhaps TRBD1 (6 bases). CDR3 sequence (DNA): TGTGCCAGCAGCGCGAGACAGGCGAACACTGAAGCTTTCTTT. This translates into CASSARQANTEAFF.